The next 23 T cell receptor beta chains were all read from a single sample in a study of blood T cell repertoires in COVID-19. The method was immunoSEQ multiplex PCR; TCRdb's version includes in-frame clones alone and lacks a portion of them. This sample carries 100,000 or so clones, over 80% of them seen once, and the ten largest clones take around 15%. Sequencing input: peripheral blood. The receptor source for this set is a man aged 50 to 60 with active or convalescent COVID-19.

V is TRBV7-9 and J is TRBJ2-7; 9 nucleotides align to TRBD1. The CDR3 runs 13 residues. The V gene's germline CDR1 is SEHNR and CDR2 FQNEAQ (reference sequence). With V trimmed by 5 bases and J by 6 bases, 5 bases remained unmatched. The CDR3 coding sequence is TGTGCCAGCAGCATCGACAGGGGGTTCGAGCAGTACTTC. Protein: CASSIDRGFEQYF.

The rearrangement joins TRBV19 to TRBJ2-2; 7 nucleotides align to TRBD2. CDR1 and CDR2 from the germline V gene are LNHDA and SQIVND (reference sequence). The CDR3 runs to 15 residues. V was clipped by 3 bases and J by 4 bases; unmatched bases: 5. CDR3 sequence (DNA): TGTGCCAGTAGTATCGTAAAGCGGGGCACCGGGGAGCTGTTTTTT. This translates into CASSIVKRGTGELFF.

V usage is TRBV19 and J usage is TRBJ2-5, with 7 bases that match TRBD1. Looked up from germline, CDR1 is LNHDA and CDR2 is SQIVND (reference sequence). CDR3 length: 13 amino acids. Trimming removed 7 bases from V and 1 base from J; junction bases left unmatched: 3. The CDR3 DNA sequence: TGTGCCAGTACCGGGGACAGCCAAGAGACCCAGTACTTC. Translated, it gives CASTGDSQETQYF.

The rearrangement uses TRBV19 and TRBJ2-7; D unresolved. Germline values: CDR1 LNHDA, CDR2 SQIVND (reference sequence). The germline V and J ends were trimmed by 1 base and 0 bases, with 10 bases remaining between them. There are 15 residues in the CDR3. Here the CDR3 DNA reads TGTGCCAGTAGTATAGTGATGGAGAGCTCCTACGAGCAGTACTTC. As protein: CASSIVMESSYEQYF.

This chain uses TRBV14 with TRBJ2-1; 10 positions agree with TRBD2. CDR1 is SGHDN, CDR2 FVKESK, per germline. This CDR3 has 13 amino acids. J gave up 14 bases and V 2 bases, and 6 bases lay outside the gene matches. The CDR3 spells CASSQQAGGPEFF. For the CDR3, the DNA is TGTGCCAGCAGCCAACAAGCGGGAGGGCCGGAGTTCTTC.

The V call is TRBV24-1, the J call TRBJ2-3; 7 bases map to TRBD1. From germline, CDR1 is KGHDR and CDR2 SFDVKD. The junction had 12 bases not matched to a gene; V was cut back by 4 bases and J by 0 bases. CDR3 size: 18 residues. The CDR3 here is CATSDKLPPGQSTDTQYF. DNA of the CDR3: TGTGCCACCAGTGACAAACTACCCCCGGGACAGAGCACAGATACGCAGTATTTT.

The V call is TRBV18, the J call TRBJ1-3; D gene ambiguous. Per the germline V gene, CDR1 is KGHSH and CDR2 is LQKENI. V was trimmed by 0 bases and J by 0 bases, leaving 9 bases between them. This CDR3 region has 16 residues. CDR3 amino acids: CASSPPGISSGNTIYF. The DNA for the CDR3 is TGTGCCAGCTCACCACCCGGTATAAGCTCTGGAAACACCATATATTTT.

As regards this clone: This sample also contains other DNA sequences that code for the same CDR3. V gene TRBV19 combines with J gene TRBJ2-7; no clear D gene. Germline V gene sequence: CDR1 LNHDA, CDR2 SQIVND (reference sequence). V gave up 5 bases and J gave up 6 bases, with 14 bases separating them. This CDR3 region has 13 residues. CDR3 residues: CASSSQTGGEQYF. CDR3 bases: TGTGCCAGTAGTTCACAGACCGGTGGCGAGCAGTACTTC.

The V call is TRBV2, the J call TRBJ2-7, with TRBD1 as a possible D gene (5 bases). Trimming took off 8 bases at V and 2 bases at J, with 13 bases between the two ends. The length of the CDR3 is 13 residues. Germline V gene sequence: CDR1 SNHLY, CDR2 FYNNEI. The CDR3 reads CASLGQPTYEQYF. The CDR3 DNA is TGTGCCAGCCTGGGGCAGCCCACCTACGAGCAGTACTTC.

This clone appeared a few times. The chain has TRBV2 and TRBJ2-7; 14 nucleotides line up with TRBD2. The CDR3 length is 20 residues. V was pared by 4 bases and J by 4 bases, with 18 bases of the junction left unmatched. CDR1 and CDR2 (germline): SNHLY, FYNNEI. The CDR3 loop is CASSVTGAGTSGRGVYEQYF. DNA for the CDR3: TGTGCCAGCAGTGTAACAGGAGCCGGGACTAGCGGGAGAGGGGTATACGAGCAGTACTTC.

The chain employs TRBV28 and TRBJ2-3; D is undetermined. The V gene's germline CDR1 is MDHEN and CDR2 SYDVKM. Trimming shortened V by 5 bases and J by 2 bases, and 8 bases separated the two germline ends. The CDR3 contains 13 residues. CDR3: CASSTGHTDTQYF. CDR3 coding DNA: TGTGCCAGCAGTACCGGTCACACAGATACGCAGTATTTT.

This sequence joins TRBV10-3 and TRBJ2-1; TRBD2 matches at 7 bases. Trimming at V came to 8 bases and at J to 5 bases, leaving 6 bases not matched to a gene. CDR1 and CDR2 (germline): ENHRY, SYGVKD. This CDR3 region has 13 residues. CDR3 DNA sequence: TGTGCCATCGGTACTAGCGTAGACAATGAGCAGTTCTTC. Translating it yields CAIGTSVDNEQFF.

The chain uses TRBV19 and TRBJ2-5, with TRBD1 matching 7 bases. V lost 6 bases, J lost 1 base, and 8 bases stayed unmatched. The CDR3 has 15 amino acids. Germline CDR1 reads LNHDA; CDR2 reads SQIVND (reference sequence). CDR3 sequence reads: CASRVRDSAQETQYF. DNA of the CDR3: TGTGCCAGTAGGGTACGGGACAGTGCCCAAGAGACCCAGTACTTC.

The chain has TRBV19 and TRBJ2-7; 7 bases line up with TRBD2. The CDR3 consists of 15 residues. The V segment lost 5 bases and the J segment 1 base; nucleotides outside the gene matches: 8. Germline CDR1 and CDR2: LNHDA and SQIVND (reference sequence). The CDR3 nucleotides are TGTGCCAGTAGTCCCCAGGGAGGGTTGTCCTACGAGCAGTACTTC. Its protein is CASSPQGGLSYEQYF.

The rearrangement links TRBV7-9 to TRBJ2-7; 8 bases map to TRBD2. Unmatched junction bases numbered 6, after V lost 4 bases and J lost 4 bases. Germline V CDR1 and CDR2: SEHNR, FQNEAQ (reference sequence). There are 14 residues in the CDR3. CDR3 amino acids: CASSSNGLAYEQYF. DNA of the CDR3: TGTGCCAGCAGCTCCAACGGACTAGCTTACGAGCAGTACTTC. Full variable domain (remainder filled in from reference TRBV7-9 and TRBJ2-7): DTGVSQNPRHKITKRGQNVTFRCDPISEHNRLYWYRQTLGQGPEFLTYFQNEAQLEKSRLLSDRFSAERPKGSFSTLEIQRTEQGDSAMYLCASSSNGLAYEQYFGPGTRLTVT.

The gene calls are TRBV13 and TRBJ1-5, with 7 nucleotides matching TRBD1. J was trimmed by 6 bases and V by 5 bases; bases with no gene match: 13. CDR1 is PRHDT, CDR2 FYEKMQ, per germline (reference sequence). The CDR3 is made up of 16 amino acids. The CDR3 nucleotides read TGTGCCAGCAGCACCAAAACCGATCCAGGGGGTCAGCCCCAGCATTTT. Protein: CASSTKTDPGGQPQHF.

The chain is built from TRBV19 and TRBJ1-1; D is unresolved. The CDR3 contains 11 residues. Deletions cut 5 bases from V and 12 bases from J, with 13 bases between. CDR1 and CDR2 from the germline V gene are LNHDA and SQIVND (reference sequence). The CDR3 sequence is CASSFSGKSFF. CDR3 DNA: TGTGCCAGTAGTTTTAGCGGGAAATCTTTCTTT.

In its sample, this clone was seen once. The rearrangement links TRBV7-8 to TRBJ2-1, with 8 bases lining up with TRBD2. Germline V CDR1 and CDR2: SGHVS, FQNEAQ. The CDR3 is made up of 13 amino acids. V was clipped by 4 bases and J by 10 bases; unmatched bases: 6. DNA of the CDR3: TGTGCCAGCAGCTACCGTTTAGCGGGAGAGCAGTTCTTC. Translating gives CASSYRLAGEQFF.

A single count supports this clone. CDR3: CATSEAGGYGYTF. The CDR3 DNA follows: TGTGCCACCAGTGAGGCAGGAGGATATGGCTACACCTTC. The chain uses TRBV24-1 and TRBJ1-2; unclear D gene. The CDR3 has 13 amino acids. Trimming removed 4 bases from V and 5 bases from J, with 10 bases in between. Germline CDR1 is KGHDR and CDR2 is SFDVKD.

The chain uses TRBV11-2 and TRBJ2-2, with D perhaps matching TRBD2 (6 bases). CDR1 and CDR2 (germline): SGHAT, FQNNGV. This CDR3 has 15 residues. Trimming cost V 3 bases and J 5 bases, with 13 bases left between them. The CDR3 protein is CASSFGGATTGELFF. The CDR3 DNA follows: TGTGCCAGCAGCTTTGGCGGGGCTACGACCGGGGAGCTGTTTTTT.

This rearrangement joins TRBV12-5 to TRBJ1-2, with D perhaps matching TRBD1 (5 bases). Germline V gene lookup returns CDR1 LGHNT and CDR2 FRNRAP. The CDR3 has 12 amino acids. V was trimmed by 5 bases and J by 8 bases, leaving 12 bases between them. CDR3 nucleotides: TGTGCTAGTGGTGGCGATGACAGAGGCTACACCTTC. This codes for CASGGDDRGYTF.

V gene TRBV12-3 or TRBV12-4 combines with J gene TRBJ1-6; D is undetermined. The ends were cut back, 1 base at V and 10 bases at J, with 5 bases in the middle. The CDR3 consists of 12 residues. The CDR3 DNA reads as TGTGCCAGCAGTTTAGAAGAGTCACCCCTCCACTTT. Translation: CASSLEESPLHF.

The rearrangement joins TRBV5-6 to TRBJ1-2; no clear D. There are 13 residues in the CDR3. V shed 5 bases and J shed 6 bases, with 14 bases lying between them. Germline CDR1 is SGHDT and CDR2 is YYEEEE. Here the CDR3 DNA reads TGTGCCAGCAGGGTGCGGGGAAAGGATGGCTACACCTTC. Encoded protein: CASRVRGKDGYTF.